This T cell receptor beta chain was captured by sequencing in a study of CD8+CD57+ T cells in acquired aplastic anemia. At the level of the study: Quantities of DNA derived from sorted CD4+ and CD8+ cells averaged approximately 3.3 ug.

Genomic DNA was employed as the template in profiling TCR beta VDJ and CDR3. Using its own MiXCR run on the reads, TCRdb lists one record per CDR3 protein. The repertoire holds around 500,000 distinct CDR3 sequences, with approximately 32% as singletons. The germline V gene has CDR1 SEHNR and CDR2 FQNEAQ (reference sequence). This CDR3 has 16 amino acids. V was clipped by 3 bases and J by 0 bases, with 14 bases between them. This clonotype was seen a few times. Sequencing was done on patients that had shown CD8+CD57+ cell expansion by flow cytometry. Severe acquired aplastic anemia was present in every patient. Blood was sampled before the patients had received any therapy.

Sequenced sample: sorted CD4+, CD8+, or CD8+CD57+ T cells (not recorded which) from PBMCs. This receptor was obtained from a human donor with aplastic anemia. The chain joins TRBV7-9 to TRBJ1-1; D is undetermined. The CDR3 coding sequence is TGTGCCAGCAGCTTCTATGATCGGCAGATGAACACTGAAGCTTTCTTT. This codes for CASSFYDRQMNTEAFF.